This entry features one T cell receptor beta chain sequence. What it binds is unknown. The data were taken from a study of cytomegalovirus exposure and HLA in healthy donors. Study context: Unique TCR beta sequences numbering around 110 million came from 150 million to 200 million T cells in an earlier analysis.

With 60 Vbeta and 13 Jbeta primers, the PCR was carried out. This table comes from immunoSEQ multiplex PCR, and its TCRdb copy is limited to in-frame clones, with some not included. This sample has over 150,000 clones, with 75% to 90% found just once. Study results and caveats: Previously analyzed data showed that most TCR beta V segments were productive at a frequency of about 90% or about 30%.

The CDR3 contains 15 residues. Germline CDR1 reads MNHNS; CDR2 reads SASEGT. Between the trimmed V and J ends, which lost 6 bases and 2 bases, there was a span of 16 bases. Unrecorded immune exposures were likely, despite nominal health at sampling. The chain is built from TRBV6-1 and TRBJ1-1, with D perhaps TRBD1 (5 bases). This TCR derives from a boy between 2 and 10 years old in good health and CMV-seronegative. Input material: PBMCs. This CDR3 is CASSPEGLFNTEAFF. CDR3 nucleotides: TGTGCCAGCAGCCCCGAGGGACTCTTCAACACTGAAGCTTTCTTT.